The rows below give T cell receptor beta chains drawn from one sample of a study of shared clonotypes between healthy human individuals. Clones were sequenced by immunoSEQ multiplex PCR, and TCRdb holds only the in-frame ones, with some missing. The table lists about 1,900,000 clones, just under 95% of them singletons. The material sequenced was naive CD8+ T cells sorted from blood. The source of these receptors is a man aged 18 to 29 in good health. CDR3s include the opening cysteine and the closing phenylalanine or tryptophan. A D gene is named only where the DNA matches it firmly. Clone sizes are given selectively: once, few, many, or a class where the clone is expanded.

v_gene	d_gene	abundance	j_gene	CDR3nt	CDR3aa
TRBV5-6	.	.	TRBJ2-7	TGTGCCAGCAGCCGTGACATCTCCTACGAGCAGTACTTC	CASSRDISYEQYF
TRBV13	.	.	TRBJ1-3	TGTGCCAGCAGCTTATTAAGTGACTCTGGAAACACCATATATTTT	CASSLLSDSGNTIYF
TRBV9	.	.	TRBJ2-7	TGTGCCAGCAGCGTAGGATTAGGGGCCAACGAGCAGTACTTC	CASSVGLGANEQYF
TRBV2	.	.	TRBJ2-3	TGTGCCAGCGGGGACTCCCCGCGGGCAGATACGCAGTATTTT	CASGDSPRADTQYF
TRBV9	.	.	TRBJ2-3	TGTGCCAGCAGCGTAGAAGTGGGGAGAGTAACAGATACGCAGTATTTT	CASSVEVGRVTDTQYF
TRBV27	.	.	TRBJ1-2	TGTGCCAGCAGTTTGGACCATAGCCGAAGCTATGGCTACACCTTC	CASSLDHSRSYGYTF
TRBV13	TRBD1	few	TRBJ2-7	TGTGCCAGCAGCTTCGGGACAGGGTCCTACGAGCAGTACTTC	CASSFGTGSYEQYF
TRBV6-5	TRBD1	.	TRBJ1-5	TGTGCCAGCAGTTACTCCCGGGACAGCTATCAGCCCCAGCATTTT	CASSYSRDSYQPQHF
TRBV6-5	TRBD1	.	TRBJ1-5	TGTGCCAGCAGTTACAGCCTACAGGGGTATCCCCAGCATTTT	CASSYSLQGYPQHF
TRBV20-1	.	.	TRBJ2-3	TGCAGTGCTAGGCCCGGAGATACGCAGTATTTT	CSARPGDTQYF
TRBV9	.	.	TRBJ2-3	TGTGCCAGCAGCCCCCAGGGCCCCACAGATACGCAGTATTTT	CASSPQGPTDTQYF
TRBV9	.	.	TRBJ1-1	TGTGCCAGCAGCGTAGTTCGGGGGGACGCTGAAGCTTTCTTT	CASSVVRGDAEAFF
TRBV11-2	TRBD2	.	TRBJ2-1	TGTGCCAGCGGCCTCGCGGGAGGGCCTAATGAGCAGTTCTTC	CASGLAGGPNEQFF
TRBV27	TRBD1	.	TRBJ1-5	TGTGCCAGCAGTTTTCTACAGGGGGTCAATCAGCCCCAGCATTTT	CASSFLQGVNQPQHF
TRBV5-5	TRBD1	.	TRBJ2-7	TGTGCCAGCAGCCGTAACCGGGACAGGAGCTCCTACGAGCAGTACTTC	CASSRNRDRSSYEQYF
TRBV29-1	.	.	TRBJ2-2	TGCAGCGTTGTTGGGGGGTTCGGGGAGCTGTTTTTT	CSVVGGFGELFF
TRBV7-9	.	few	TRBJ1-2	TGTGCCAGCAGCCATCCGGGAGCCACCTATGGCTACACCTTC	CASSHPGATYGYTF
TRBV5-6	.	.	TRBJ2-7	TGTGCCAGCAGCTCGGGGGACAGTCCCTACGAGCAGTACTTC	CASSSGDSPYEQYF
TRBV19	.	.	TRBJ2-1	TGTGCCAGTAGTATAGGCAGGAGCTCCTACAATGAGCAGTTCTTC	CASSIGRSSYNEQFF
TRBV6-1	.	.	TRBJ2-7	TGTGCCAGCAGCGAAGCACCAGACTACGAGCAGTACTTC	CASSEAPDYEQYF
TRBV13	TRBD1	.	TRBJ1-1	TGTGCCAGCAGCTCCCCTTTGGGACAGGAGGAAGGGGCTTTCTTT	CASSSPLGQEEGAFF
TRBV18	TRBD1	.	TRBJ2-2	TGTGCCAGCTCACCGGGACAGGGTACTTTCACCGGGGAGCTGTTTTTT	CASSPGQGTFTGELFF
TRBV19	TRBD1	.	TRBJ2-7	TGTGCCCCCGACAGGGGTGGTTACGAGCAGTACTTC	CAPDRGGYEQYF
TRBV28	.	.	TRBJ2-3	TGTGCCAGCAGTTATGGGGCACGAGGGACAGATACGCAGTATTTT	CASSYGARGTDTQYF
TRBV7-9	.	.	TRBJ2-3	TGTGCCAGCAGCCGCAGCACAGATACGCAGTATTTT	CASSRSTDTQYF
TRBV14	TRBD1	.	TRBJ2-2	TGTGCCAGCAGACTCAAGCCGGGACAGAGCACCGGGGAGCTGTTTTTT	CASRLKPGQSTGELFF